This T cell receptor (beta chain) was sequenced in a study of shared T cell receptors in the human thymus. This clone has a single count. TCRdb keeps only in-frame clones here, not all; method: immunoSEQ multiplex PCR. The sample gives about 660,000 clones, around 89% of which show up once; 0.0095% to 0.012% is in the top ten. The CDR3 loop spans 13 amino acids. The germline V and J ends were trimmed by 4 bases and 5 bases, with 11 bases remaining between them. The germline V gene encodes CDR1 GTSNPN and CDR2 SVGIG (reference sequence). This same sample was also part of a study on human thymus T cells. From that paper: It was healthy Finnish infants having corrective surgery for congenital heart defects who were the donors. Thymus tissue for the work was resected from patients undergoing corrective heart surgery. Repertoires sampled from thymus and blood appeared biased in V and J gene usage.

Material for sequencing was thymocytes. The source of this sequence is a boy under two years old with a congenital heart defect. The chain couples TRBV30 to TRBJ2-2; TRBD2 is a possible D gene (7 bases). CDR3 in DNA: TGTGCCTGGAAAGGGGGGGGGACCGGGGAGCTGTTTTTT. Translating gives CAWKGGGTGELFF.